This entry features one T cell receptor beta chain sequence. Libraries were prepared by immunoSEQ multiplex PCR; TCRdb keeps only in-frame clonotypes and omits some of them. This table has about 90,000 clones, nearly 90% appearing once. This sample stems from a study of OX40 agonist ivuxolimab in advanced cancers. Study in general: Hepatocellular carcinoma, melanoma, renal cell or head and neck cancer was diagnosed in the dose-escalation patients. Participants, approximately 83% male, averaged about 56 years of age, ranging from 23 to 79. Two cutaneous melanoma patients and one hepatocellular carcinoma patient, three in all, had partial responses.

V lost 10 bases and J lost 0, with 14 bases in between. This CDR3 comprises 14 residues. The germline V gene encodes CDR1 LNHDA and CDR2 SQIVND (reference sequence). This material consisted of CD4+ or CD8+ T cells sorted from blood, taken in a trial of the OX40 agonist ivuxolimab. The TCR sequence derives from an adult with an advanced solid tumor such as melanoma, head and neck, liver or kidney cancer. The rearrangement links TRBV19 to TRBJ2-3; TRBD2 is a possible D gene (5 bases). The CDR3 loop reads CATGVGGSTDTQYF. DNA for the CDR3: TGTGCCACCGGGGTCGGCGGGAGCACAGATACGCAGTATTTT.